The 21 T cell receptor beta chains listed next were all sequenced from one sample in a study of cytomegalovirus exposure and HLA in healthy donors. The PCR used 60 Vbeta and 13 Jbeta primers. The table came from immunoSEQ multiplex PCR; TCRdb's copy has only in-frame clones and leaves some out. This table holds approximately 170,000 clones, 85% found once. Sequenced sample: PBMCs. Receptors originate from a boy aged 2 to 10 in good health and CMV-seronegative.

This clone was recorded once. V and J are TRBV5-1 and TRBJ2-3; weak D call: TRBD2 (6 bases). Germline CDR1 and CDR2: SGHRS and YFSETQ. The V end lost 5 bases, the J end lost 1 base, and 8 bases lay between the germline ends. The CDR3 covers 13 residues. The CDR3 reads CASSRGGTDTQYF. The CDR3 DNA reads as TGCGCCAGCAGTCGCGGGGGCACAGATACGCAGTATTTT.

V and J are TRBV9 and TRBJ2-3; a weak D match, TRBD2 (5 bases). The CDR3 length is 19 residues. Trimming pared 0 bases from V and 7 bases from J, leaving 27 bases between. CDR1 SGDLS and CDR2 YYNGEE come from the germline V gene. CDR3 bases: TGTGCCAGCAGCGTAGGTCCCCCTCTCCCCTTGCGGGTAGAGAATACGCAGTATTTT. Its protein product is CASSVGPPLPLRVENTQYF.

This chain joins TRBV5-5 and TRBJ1-2; D is perhaps TRBD1 (5 bases). V was shortened by 1 base and J by 4 bases, with 23 bases between the two germline ends. CDR3 length equals 18 residues. The germline CDR1 and CDR2 sequences are SGHKS and YYEKEE (reference sequence). This CDR3 reads CASSLMIPGIVPLYGYTF. Here the CDR3 DNA reads TGTGCCAGCAGCTTGATGATCCCAGGGATAGTACCCCTCTATGGCTACACCTTC. The full variable domain, its missing parts supplied by reference TRBV5-5 and TRBJ1-2, is DAGVTQSPTHLIKTRGQQVTLRCSPISGHKSVSWYQQVLGQGPQFIFQYYEKEERGRGNFPDRFSARQFPNYSSELNVNALLLGDSALYLCASSLMIPGIVPLYGYTFGSGTRLTVV.

The chain recombines TRBV4-1 with TRBJ2-7, with D unclear. The CDR3 extends over 13 amino acids. Germline V CDR1 and CDR2: MGHRA, YSYEKL. Trimming pared 1 base from V and 7 bases from J, leaving 11 bases between. The CDR3 spells CASSQALSGEQYF. The CDR3 DNA reads TGCGCCAGCAGCCAAGCATTATCCGGGGAGCAGTACTTC.

The V gene is TRBV18, the J gene TRBJ2-5; 8 bases agree with TRBD1. CDR3 length: 15 amino acids. With V trimmed by 3 bases and J by 4 bases, 7 bases remained unmatched. Germline assignment: CDR1 KGHSH and CDR2 LQKENI. Here the CDR3 reads CASSPRQGAGETQYF. In nucleotides, the CDR3 is TGTGCCAGCTCACCGCGGCAGGGGGCCGGAGAGACCCAGTACTTC.

The chain carries TRBV13 and TRBJ2-1, with D possibly matching TRBD2 (6 bases). CDR1 and CDR2 from the germline V gene are PRHDT and FYEKMQ (reference sequence). The CDR3 sequence is 17 residues long. Between the trimmed V and J ends, which lost 6 bases and 9 bases, there was a span of 27 bases. The CDR3 is CASSSSSKAGLRIEQFF. In DNA form, the CDR3 reads TGTGCCAGCAGTTCCTCTTCCAAGGCGGGATTGCGGATTGAGCAGTTCTTC. Variable domain in full (rest from reference TRBV13 and TRBJ2-1): AAGVIQSPRHLIKEKRETATLKCYPIPRHDTVYWYQQGPGQDPQFLISFYEKMQSDKGSIPDRFSAQQFSDYHSELNMSSLELGDSALYFCASSSSSKAGLRIEQFFGPGTRLTVL.

The genes are TRBV5-4 and TRBJ1-2; no definite D call. There are 11 residues in the CDR3. V was clipped by 4 bases and J by 4 bases, with 5 bases between them. Germline CDR1 is SGHNT and CDR2 is YYREEE (reference sequence). The CDR3 spells CASSPLYGYTF. The CDR3 nucleotides read TGTGCCAGCAGCCCCCTCTATGGCTACACCTTC.

This sequence joins TRBV6-5 and TRBJ2-2; D perhaps matches TRBD2 (5 bases). V lost 5 bases and J 13 bases, leaving 20 bases between the germline ends. The CDR3 is made up of 14 amino acids. CDR1 MNHEY and CDR2 SVGAGI come from the germline V gene. The CDR3 nucleotides read TGTGCCAGCAGTCGCACCGGGAAGAACCGGGCGCTGTTTTTT. Protein sequence: CASSRTGKNRALFF.

V usage is TRBV28 and J usage is TRBJ2-1; 10 nucleotides match TRBD2. The length of the CDR3 is 17 residues. Germline CDR1 is MDHEN and CDR2 is SYDVKM. Unmatched junction bases numbered 3, after V lost 1 base and J lost 0 bases. The CDR3 bases are TGTGCCAGCAGTTTATTTCCTAGCGGGAGCTCCTACAATGAGCAGTTCTTC. Amino acids: CASSLFPSGSSYNEQFF.

The chain recombines TRBV20-1 with TRBJ1-3; D is uncertain. Germline-derived CDR1 and CDR2 are DFQATT and SNEGSKA (reference sequence). This CDR3 region has 11 residues. Trimming took 1 base from V and 8 from J, leaving 6 bases between them. Written as DNA, the CDR3 is TGCAGTGCTAGAGTGGCAGACACCATATATTTT. Translated: CSARVADTIYF.

The chain recombines TRBV9 with TRBJ2-3; 14 nucleotides agree with TRBD2. Losses at the gene ends were 4 bases for V and 1 base for J; bases not matched to a gene: 5. The CDR3 extends over 17 amino acids. Germline assignment: CDR1 SGDLS and CDR2 YYNGEE. The CDR3, as DNA: TGTGCCAGCAGCCCTCTGACTAGCGGGGGGGGCACAGATACGCAGTATTTT. Amino acids: CASSPLTSGGGTDTQYF.

This clone has just one count. The rearrangement uses TRBV9 and TRBJ1-1, with D tentatively TRBD1 (6 bases). The ends were cut back, 3 bases at V and 3 bases at J, with 9 bases in the middle. The CDR3 is made up of 13 amino acids. Germline lookup yields CDR1 SGDLS and CDR2 YYNGEE. The DNA for the CDR3 is TGTGCCAGCAGCGAGACAGGTGACACTGAAGCTTTCTTT. Residues: CASSETGDTEAFF.

The CDR3 sequence is CASSEAWTEDNEQFF. DNA of the CDR3: TGTGCCAGCAGTGAAGCATGGACAGAGGACAATGAGCAGTTCTTC. V is TRBV2 and J is TRBJ2-1; maybe TRBD1 (6 bases). Trimming removed 0 bases at V and 5 bases at J, with 11 bases between. The CDR3 contains 15 residues. Germline V gives CDR1 SNHLY, CDR2 FYNNEI. The full variable domain, in which reference TRBV2 and TRBJ2-1 provide the parts outside the CDR3, is EPEVTQTPSHQVTQMGQEVILRCVPISNHLYFYWYRQILGQKVEFLVSFYNNEISEKSEIFDDQFSVERPDGSNFTLKIRSTKLEDSAMYFCASSEAWTEDNEQFFGPGTRLTVL.

In DNA, the CDR3 is TGTGCCAGCAGTGGGACTAGCGGGAGTCTGGGCGAGCAGTACTTC. Protein sequence: CASSGTSGSLGEQYF. The chain carries TRBV2 and TRBJ2-7; 13 bases map to TRBD2. The CDR3 runs to 15 residues. Trimming removed 4 bases from V and 6 bases from J; junction bases left unmatched: 6. Germline values: CDR1 SNHLY, CDR2 FYNNEI. Full variable domain (missing parts from reference TRBV2 and TRBJ2-7): EPEVTQTPSHQVTQMGQEVILRCVPISNHLYFYWYRQILGQKVEFLVSFYNNEISEKSEIFDDQFSVERPDGSNFTLKIRSTKLEDSAMYFCASSGTSGSLGEQYFGPGTRLTVT.

The chain is built from TRBV2 and TRBJ2-5; maybe TRBD1 (5 bases). Germline CDR1 is SNHLY and CDR2 is FYNNEI. This CDR3 contains 13 residues. V dropped 3 bases and J dropped 13 bases, with 18 bases sitting between them. CDR3 region: CASSEEDAGPLYF. The CDR3 DNA follows: TGTGCCAGCAGTGAGGAAGACGCAGGGCCCCTGTACTTC.

The genes are TRBV19 and TRBJ2-6; D possibly corresponds to TRBD1 (7 bases). This CDR3 is built from 18 residues. V shed 5 bases and J shed 7 bases, with 24 bases lying between them. Germline V gene data show CDR1 as LNHDA and CDR2 as SQIVND (reference sequence). DNA of the CDR3: TGTGCCAGTAGTTCGTGGGGCCTAGCGCGACAGGGTGCCAACGTCCTGACTTTC. This encodes CASSSWGLARQGANVLTF.

The chain couples TRBV27 to TRBJ2-2, with 11 bases identical to TRBD2. The CDR3 has 17 amino acids. The V gene end was trimmed by 3 bases and the J gene end by 5 bases; junction bases not matched to a gene: 8. CDR1 and CDR2 from the germline V gene are MNHEY and SMNVEV (reference sequence). CDR3 in amino acids: CASSFRLAGGRTGELFF. The CDR3, as DNA: TGTGCCAGCAGTTTCAGATTAGCGGGAGGGAGGACCGGGGAGCTGTTTTTT.

There are a few counts of this clone. This chain's CDR3 is CASSPDRGRAGANVLTF. The CDR3 coding sequence is TGCGCCAGCAGCCCCGACAGGGGGCGAGCCGGGGCCAACGTCCTGACTTTC. The chain uses TRBV5-1 and TRBJ2-6; TRBD1 aligns across 10 bases. The CDR3 is made up of 17 amino acids. The junction had 8 bases not matched to a gene; V was cut back by 4 bases and J by 4 bases. Germline V gene data show CDR1 as SGHRS and CDR2 as YFSETQ.

This clone occurred once. This chain uses TRBV6-1 with TRBJ1-2; D not resolved. The CDR3 totals 15 residues. Trimming removed 3 bases at V and 4 bases at J, with 15 bases between. Per the germline V gene, CDR1 is MNHNS and CDR2 is SASEGT. Written as DNA, the CDR3 is TGTGCCAGCAGTGAGCGAAGCGTGGCAGTCTATGGCTACACCTTC. It codes for CASSERSVAVYGYTF.

This clone was recorded once. The chain combines TRBV5-6 with TRBJ2-5; a weak D match, TRBD1 (6 bases). Gene TRBJ2-7 matches the end of the DNA better, so the J call may be wrong. CDR3 length: 14 residues. Germline lookup yields CDR1 SGHDT and CDR2 YYEEEE. CDR3 residues: CASSLGGQSYEQYF. The CDR3 DNA sequence: TGTGCCAGCAGCTTGGGGGGACAAAGCTACGAGCAGTACTTC.

This clone occurred once. V is TRBV7-9 and J is TRBJ2-5; 10 nucleotides align to TRBD1. The CDR3 is 16 amino acids. The V gene end was trimmed by 4 bases and the J gene end by 5 bases; junction bases not matched to a gene: 10. Per germline, CDR1 SEHNR and CDR2 FQNEAQ (reference sequence). The CDR3 region is CASSSARQGAQETQYF. The CDR3 coding sequence is TGTGCCAGCAGCTCAGCCCGACAGGGGGCACAGGAGACCCAGTACTTC. Variable domain in full (rest from reference TRBV7-9 and TRBJ2-5): DTGVSQNPRHKITKRGQNVTFRCDPISEHNRLYWYRQTLGQGPEFLTYFQNEAQLEKSRLLSDRFSAERPKGSFSTLEIQRTEQGDSAMYLCASSSARQGAQETQYFGPGTRLLVL.